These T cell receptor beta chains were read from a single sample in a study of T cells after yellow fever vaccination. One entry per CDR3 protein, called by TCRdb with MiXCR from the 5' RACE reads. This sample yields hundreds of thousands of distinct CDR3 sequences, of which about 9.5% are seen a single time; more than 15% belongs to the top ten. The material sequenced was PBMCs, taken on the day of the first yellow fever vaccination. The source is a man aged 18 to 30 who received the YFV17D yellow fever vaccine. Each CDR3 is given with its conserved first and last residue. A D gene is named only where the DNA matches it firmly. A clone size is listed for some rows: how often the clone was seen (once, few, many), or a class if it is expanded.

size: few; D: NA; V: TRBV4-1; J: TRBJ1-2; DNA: TGCGCCAGCAGCCAAGATCCCTGGTCCCGTCAAGGCTACACCTTC; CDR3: CASSQDPWSRQGYTF
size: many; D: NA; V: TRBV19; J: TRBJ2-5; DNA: TGTGCCAGTAGTAACTACGGACAGAAAGAGACCCAGTACTTC; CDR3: CASSNYGQKETQYF
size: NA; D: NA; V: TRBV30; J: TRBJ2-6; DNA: TGTGCCTGGAGTGTAGGGTCTGGGGCCAACGTCCTGACTTTC; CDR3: CAWSVGSGANVLTF
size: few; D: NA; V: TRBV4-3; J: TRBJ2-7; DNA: TGCGCCAGCAGCCAAGAACCGGTGGGCTACGAGCAGTACTTC; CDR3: CASSQEPVGYEQYF
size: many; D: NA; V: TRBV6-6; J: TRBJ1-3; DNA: TGTGCCAGCAGCCCCGGATATTACACCATATATTTT; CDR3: CASSPGYYTIYF
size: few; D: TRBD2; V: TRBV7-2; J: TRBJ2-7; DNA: TGTGCCAGCAGCTTAGGCGGGGGGAAGGGCTACGAGCAGTACTTC; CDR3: CASSLGGGKGYEQYF
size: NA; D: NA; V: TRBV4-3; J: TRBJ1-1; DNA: TGCGCCAGCAGCCAAGACAGGGTGGCTGAAGCTTTCTTT; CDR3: CASSQDRVAEAFF
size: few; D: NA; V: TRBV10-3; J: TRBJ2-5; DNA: TGTGCCATCTCTGGAGCACACCAAGAGACCCAGTACTTC; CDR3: CAISGAHQETQYF
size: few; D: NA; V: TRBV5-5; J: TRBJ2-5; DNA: TGTGCCAGCAGGGAACGGACTAACTCCGGAAAGACCCAGTACTTC; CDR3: CASRERTNSGKTQYF
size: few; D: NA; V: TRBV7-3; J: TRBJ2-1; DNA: TGTGCCAGCAGCTTAGGCGCAGGGGACATTGAGCAGTTCTTC; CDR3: CASSLGAGDIEQFF
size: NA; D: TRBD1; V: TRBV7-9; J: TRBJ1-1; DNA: TGTGCCAGCAACTTAAGGGGACAGGTTACGAAAGCTTTCTTT; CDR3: CASNLRGQVTKAFF
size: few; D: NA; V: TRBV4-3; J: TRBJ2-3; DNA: TGCGCCAGCAGCCAAGATTCCGCCCCACAGGGAGCGCAGTATTTT; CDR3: CASSQDSAPQGAQYF
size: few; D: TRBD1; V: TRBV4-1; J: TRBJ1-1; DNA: TGCGCCAGCAGCCTGGGAGGGACAGGAGGGTTTGAAGCTTTCTTT; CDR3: CASSLGGTGGFEAFF
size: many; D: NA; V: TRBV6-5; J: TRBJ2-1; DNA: TGTGCCAGCAGTTACTCACCTCCGGGGTTCCCCTACAATGAGCAGTTCTTC; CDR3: CASSYSPPGFPYNEQFF
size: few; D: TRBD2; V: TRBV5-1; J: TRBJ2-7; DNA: TGCGCCAGCAGCTTGAGGGGGGCGACTAGCGCTCCCTACGAGCAGTACTTC; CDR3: CASSLRGATSAPYEQYF
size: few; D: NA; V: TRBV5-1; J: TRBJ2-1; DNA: TGCGCCAGCAGCTTCAGGGTTATCAATGAGCAGTTCTTC; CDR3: CASSFRVINEQFF
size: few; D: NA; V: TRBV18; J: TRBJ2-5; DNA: TGTGCCAGCTCACCGGACAGCCACCGGGAGACCCAGTACTTC; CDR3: CASSPDSHRETQYF
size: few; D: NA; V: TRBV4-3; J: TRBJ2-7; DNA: TGCGCCAGCAGCCAAGATCGGAATAGGGCGGTCAACGAGCAGTACTTC; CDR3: CASSQDRNRAVNEQYF
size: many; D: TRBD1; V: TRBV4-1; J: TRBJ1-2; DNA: TGCGCCAGCAGCCAAGACCAGGGGGGATACTATGGCTACACCTTC; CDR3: CASSQDQGGYYGYTF
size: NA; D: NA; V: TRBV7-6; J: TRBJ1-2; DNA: TGTGCCAGCAGCCTTGTACGGGACGGGGTAGCCTATGGCTACACCTTC; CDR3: CASSLVRDGVAYGYTF
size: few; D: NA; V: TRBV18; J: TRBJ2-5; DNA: TGTGCCAGCTTGGGACCTAAAGAGACCCAGTACTTC; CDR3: CASLGPKETQYF
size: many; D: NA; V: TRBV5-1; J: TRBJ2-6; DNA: TGCGCCAGCAGCTCAAACATAACTGGGGCCAACGTCCTGACTTTC; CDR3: CASSSNITGANVLTF
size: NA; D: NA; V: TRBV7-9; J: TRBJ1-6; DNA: TGTGCCAGCAGCTTAGGTCCGGCATTATCACCCCTCCACTTT; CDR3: CASSLGPALSPLHF
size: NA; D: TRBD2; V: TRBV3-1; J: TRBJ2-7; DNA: TGTGCCAGCAGCCGGTCGGGGGGGACCTACGAGCAGTACTTC; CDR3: CASSRSGGTYEQYF
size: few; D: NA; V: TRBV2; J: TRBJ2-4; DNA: TGTGCCAGCAGTGAACGGAGAGTAGCCAAAAACATTCAGTACTTC; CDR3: CASSERRVAKNIQYF
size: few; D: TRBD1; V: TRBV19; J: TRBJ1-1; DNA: TGTGCCAGTAGTATAGATGGGTCGACAGGGGGGAACACTGAAGCTTTCTTT; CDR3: CASSIDGSTGGNTEAFF
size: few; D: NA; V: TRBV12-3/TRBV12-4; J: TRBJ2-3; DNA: TGTGCCAGCAGCCCCTTCCCGCTGGGCACAGATACGCAGTATTTT; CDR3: CASSPFPLGTDTQYF